Presented here are 31 T cell receptor beta chains from one specimen sequenced in a study of OX40 agonist ivuxolimab in advanced cancers. Repertoires were generated with immunoSEQ multiplex PCR, while TCRdb's copy carries only in-frame clones and drops some. The sample has some 47,000 clones; 65% to 85% are singletons. The material sequenced was CD4+ or CD8+ T cells sorted from blood, taken in a trial of the OX40 agonist ivuxolimab. These receptors all stem from an adult with an advanced solid tumor such as melanoma, head and neck, liver or kidney cancer.

This clone was found a few times. The chain recombines TRBV5-1 with TRBJ1-2, with TRBD1 matching over 8 bases. Germline CDR1 reads SGHRS; CDR2 reads YFSETQ. The J segment lost 6 bases and the V segment lost 0 bases, leaving 4 bases of the junction unmatched. The CDR3 covers 14 residues. The CDR3 coding sequence is TGCGCCAGCAGCTTGGCCCAGACAGGGGATGGCTACACCTTC. It specifies CASSLAQTGDGYTF.

The chain carries TRBV5-6 and TRBJ2-7; the match to TRBD1 covers 7 bases. V was clipped by 0 bases and J by 2 bases; unmatched bases: 8. Per the germline V gene, CDR1 is SGHDT and CDR2 is YYEEEE. CDR3 size: 16 residues. CDR3 DNA: TGTGCCAGCAGCTTGGCCAGGGGGAATTCGGCCTACGAGCAGTACTTC. Translation gives CASSLARGNSAYEQYF.

The chain couples TRBV6-5 to TRBJ1-5; D not resolved. CDR1 is MNHEY and CDR2 is SVGAGI in the germline V gene. The CDR3 is 15 amino acids. V lost 5 bases to trimming and J lost 4 bases, with 15 bases between them. DNA for the CDR3: TGTGCCAGCAGTCAGAACCCTAGGTGGAATCAGCCCCAGCATTTT. Translated, it gives CASSQNPRWNQPQHF.

This clone was seen once. CDR3 loop: CASSLGVNTEAFF. CDR3 DNA sequence: TGTGCCAGTAGTTTAGGGGTGAACACTGAAGCTTTCTTT. J is TRBJ1-1 and V is TRBV19; D is possibly TRBD1 (5 bases). Germline V gene sequence: CDR1 LNHDA, CDR2 SQIVND (reference sequence). V dropped 5 bases and J dropped 0 bases, with 7 bases sitting between them. There are 13 residues in the CDR3.

The chain uses TRBV2 and TRBJ2-7; no clear D. The CDR3 consists of 11 residues. V lost 6 bases and J lost 1, with 4 bases in between. Germline V gene data show CDR1 as SNHLY and CDR2 as FYNNEI. CDR3 nucleotide sequence: TGTGCCAGCAGCCCTTCCTACGAGCAGTACTTC. Protein product: CASSPSYEQYF.

In this sample, this clone turned up a few times. The chain carries TRBV19 and TRBJ1-2; possible D gene TRBD1, 6 bases. CDR3 size: 14 residues. With 4 bases removed from V and 4 bases from J, the gap between germline ends came to 13 bases. In germline, CDR1 is LNHDA, CDR2 SQIVND (reference sequence). CDR3 nucleotides: TGTGCCAGTAGTACAGGCCGGGACACCTATGGCTACACCTTC. Translated: CASSTGRDTYGYTF.

The V gene is TRBV15, the J gene TRBJ2-5, with 7 bases fitting TRBD1. This CDR3 contains 16 residues. V was clipped by 3 bases and J by 4 bases; unmatched bases: 11. Per germline, CDR1 LNHNV and CDR2 YYDKDF (reference sequence). The CDR3 is CATSSEANRGVETQYF. Here the CDR3 DNA reads TGTGCCACCAGCAGTGAGGCAAACAGGGGTGTAGAGACCCAGTACTTC.

The V and J genes are TRBV11-2 and TRBJ2-3, with D perhaps matching TRBD1 (6 bases). The CDR3 has 16 residues. Trimming left V 1 base short and J 1 base short, with 12 bases between. Germline assignment: CDR1 SGHAT and CDR2 FQNNGV. For the CDR3, the DNA is TGTGCCAGCAGCTTAGTGGTCAGGGGCGGCACAGATACGCAGTATTTT. Translation gives CASSLVVRGGTDTQYF.

The chain has TRBV7-2 and TRBJ2-7; D remains unclear. The germline gives CDR1 SGHTA, CDR2 FQGNSA. The ends were cut back, 1 base at V and 5 bases at J, with 12 bases in the middle. This CDR3 is built from 14 residues. The CDR3 reads CASSLVPGPNEQYF. The CDR3 DNA sequence: TGTGCCAGCAGCTTAGTCCCAGGTCCCAACGAGCAGTACTTC. Supplemented by reference TRBV7-2 and TRBJ2-7, the full variable domain reads GAGVSQSPSNKVTEKGKDVELRCDPISGHTALYWYRQSLGQGLEFLIYFQGNSAPDKSGLPSDRFSAERTGGSVSTLTIQRTQQEDSAVYLCASSLVPGPNEQYFGPGTRLTVT.

The V and J genes are TRBV7-9 and TRBJ1-6; the match to TRBD1 covers 9 bases. This CDR3 contains 16 residues. Germline CDR1 is SEHNR and CDR2 is FQNEAQ (reference sequence). The junction had 10 bases not matched to a gene; V was cut back by 5 bases and J by 8 bases. The CDR3 loop is CASSPRQGGIDSPLHF. The CDR3 DNA sequence: TGTGCCAGCAGCCCTAGACAGGGGGGCATTGATTCACCCCTCCACTTT.

This clone appeared once. V and J are TRBV9 and TRBJ2-5; TRBD1 aligns across 8 bases. TRBJ2-7 explains the end of the DNA better; the J call may be wrong. The germline V gene has CDR1 SGDLS and CDR2 YYNGEE. The CDR3 spans 14 residues. This CDR3 reads CASSARTGTYEQYF. CDR3 bases: TGTGCCAGCAGCGCCAGGACAGGGACTTACGAGCAGTACTTC.

The chain recombines TRBV18 with TRBJ1-5; TRBD1 matches at 7 bases. CDR3 length: 13 amino acids. With 8 bases clipped from V and 2 bases from J, the junction kept 3 bases outside the gene matches. Germline V lookup: CDR1 KGHSH, CDR2 LQKENI. The CDR3 here is CASGQVGNQPQHF. The CDR3, as DNA: TGTGCCAGCGGACAGGTGGGCAATCAGCCCCAGCATTTT.

The V gene is TRBV6-1, the J gene TRBJ1-1; D not certain. V lost 2 bases to trimming and J lost 7 bases, with 8 bases between them. This CDR3 has 12 amino acids. Per the germline V gene, CDR1 is MNHNS and CDR2 is SASEGT. In DNA, the CDR3 is TGTGCCAGCAGTGAAAGGCCCCATGAAGCTTTCTTT. It codes for CASSERPHEAFF.

The genes are TRBV6-1 and TRBJ1-1; no firm D call. The CDR3 extends over 13 amino acids. Germline V CDR1 and CDR2: MNHNS, SASEGT. V gave up 3 bases and J gave up 3 bases, with 8 bases separating them. CDR3 residues: CASSDFGDTEAFF. As DNA, the CDR3 is TGTGCCAGCAGTGACTTCGGGGACACTGAAGCTTTCTTT.

The chain uses TRBV30 and TRBJ1-4, with unresolved D. Trimming took off 2 bases at V and 7 bases at J, with 14 bases between the two ends. CDR1 and CDR2 from the germline V gene are GTSNPN and SVGIG (reference sequence). The length of the CDR3 is 14 residues. The CDR3 DNA is TGTGCCTGGAGTTGGAGCCGTAGCAGTGAAAAACTGTTTTTT. It translates to CAWSWSRSSEKLFF.

The chain is built from TRBV5-1 and TRBJ2-1, with D perhaps assigned TRBD1 or TRBD2 (6 bases each). Germline assignment: CDR1 SGHRS and CDR2 YFSETQ. V dropped 3 bases and J dropped 7 bases, with 14 bases sitting between them. The CDR3 spans 14 residues. This CDR3 is CASSSRGPSNEQFF. The CDR3 DNA reads as TGCGCCAGCAGCTCTCGGGGGCCCTCTAATGAGCAGTTCTTC.

V usage is TRBV5-1 and J usage is TRBJ2-1, with 9 bases that match TRBD1. Germline trimming cut 3 bases from V and 2 bases from J; bases unmatched to any gene: 9. Germline CDR1 SGHRS, CDR2 YFSETQ. This CDR3 has 17 residues. The CDR3 sequence: CASSSGQGLSTYNEQFF. DNA of the CDR3: TGCGCCAGCAGCTCGGGACAGGGTCTATCAACCTACAATGAGCAGTTCTTC.

The chain couples TRBV5-6 to TRBJ1-5; D not resolved. The germline gives CDR1 SGHDT, CDR2 YYEEEE. The CDR3 has 16 amino acids. V was shortened by 3 bases and J by 4 bases, with 17 bases between the two germline ends. In DNA form, the CDR3 reads TGTGCCAGCAGCTCCTCGTTTGGATACAGAAATCAGCCCCAGCATTTT. Translation: CASSSSFGYRNQPQHF. Using reference TRBV5-6 and TRBJ1-5 for the parts outside the CDR3, the full variable domain is DAGVTQSPTHLIKTRGQQVTLRCSPKSGHDTVSWYQQALGQGPQFIFQYYEEEERQRGNFPDRFSGHQFPNYSSELNVNALLLGDSALYLCASSSSFGYRNQPQHFGDGTRLSIL.

J is TRBJ2-3 and V is TRBV29-1; 10 bases are shared with TRBD2. Per the germline V gene, CDR1 is SQVTM and CDR2 is ANQGSEA. This CDR3 is 14 amino acids long. The V gene end was trimmed by 3 bases and the J gene end by 5 bases; junction bases not matched to a gene: 5. DNA of the CDR3: TGCAGCGTTGAGCTAGCGGGAGCGGGAGATACGCAGTATTTT. Its translation is CSVELAGAGDTQYF.

The chain links TRBV5-4 to TRBJ1-1; D remains unclear. Trimming removed 5 bases from V and 1 base from J, with 9 bases in between. From germline, CDR1 is SGHNT and CDR2 YYREEE (reference sequence). This CDR3 is built from 13 residues. CDR3 loop: CASSFDQNTEAFF. CDR3 DNA sequence: TGTGCCAGCAGTTTCGACCAGAACACTGAAGCTTTCTTT.

The chain has TRBV19 and TRBJ1-1; possible D gene TRBD1, 6 bases. Trimming removed 4 bases from V and 8 bases from J, with 14 bases in between. This CDR3 spans 13 amino acids. The germline gives CDR1 LNHDA, CDR2 SQIVND (reference sequence). The CDR3 loop is CASSTLSGEEAFF. The CDR3 DNA reads TGTGCCAGTAGTACCCTCTCAGGGGAAGAAGCTTTCTTT.

V gene TRBV29-1 combines with J gene TRBJ1-1; D may be TRBD1 (6 bases). The CDR3 spans 13 residues. The V and J ends lost 7 bases and 1 base respectively, with 13 bases between them. Germline lookup yields CDR1 SQVTM and CDR2 ANQGSEA. CDR3 in amino acids: CSGSRGENTEAFF. DNA for the CDR3: TGCAGCGGGTCCAGGGGAGAGAACACTGAAGCTTTCTTT. Supplemented by reference TRBV29-1 and TRBJ1-1, the full variable domain reads SAVISQKPSRDICQRGTSLTIQCQVDSQVTMMFWYRQQPGQSLTLIATANQGSEATYESGFVIDKFPISRPNLTFSTLTVSNMSPEDSSIYLCSGSRGENTEAFFGQGTRLTVV.

The rearrangement links TRBV11-2 to TRBJ2-3; D possibly corresponds to TRBD2 (6 bases). Deletions cut 6 bases from V and 4 bases from J, with 11 bases between. This CDR3 is built from 13 residues. Germline V gene lookup returns CDR1 SGHAT and CDR2 FQNNGV. Here the CDR3 DNA reads TGTGCCAGCAGTAAGAGGGACTCAGATACGCAGTATTTT. Translation: CASSKRDSDTQYF.

The CDR3 protein is CASSPGTSGSGETQYF. CDR3 DNA: TGTGCCAGCAGCCCCGGGACTAGCGGGAGTGGCGAGACCCAGTACTTC. V usage is TRBV7-9 and J usage is TRBJ2-5; 14 bases fit TRBD2. Germline V CDR1 and CDR2: SEHNR, FQNEAQ (reference sequence). The V gene end was trimmed by 5 bases and the J gene end by 5 bases; junction bases not matched to a gene: 7. This CDR3 has 16 residues.

The V gene is TRBV2, the J gene TRBJ2-7; D possibly corresponds to TRBD1 (6 bases). V dropped 10 bases and J dropped 3 bases, with 16 bases sitting between them. From germline, CDR1 is SNHLY and CDR2 FYNNEI. The CDR3 spans 13 residues. The chain's CDR3 is CATLRDNYYEQYF. The CDR3 region has the DNA TGTGCCACGCTAAGGGACAACTACTACGAGCAGTACTTC.

The rearrangement links TRBV2 to TRBJ1-3, with D unclear. V lost 4 bases and J lost 4, with 8 bases in between. Germline V CDR1 and CDR2: SNHLY, FYNNEI. This CDR3 comprises 13 residues. The CDR3 DNA reads TGTGCCAGCAGTGGGTTGATCGGAAACACCATATATTTT. It encodes CASSGLIGNTIYF.

The chain carries TRBV15 and TRBJ2-3; weak D call: TRBD2 (5 bases). Trimming removed 1 base at V and 1 base at J, with 12 bases between. This CDR3 region has 16 residues. CDR1 is LNHNV, CDR2 YYDKDF, per germline (reference sequence). The CDR3: CATSRGVGVGTDTQYF. In DNA form, the CDR3 reads TGTGCCACCAGCAGAGGGGTGGGAGTGGGCACAGATACGCAGTATTTT.

This clone was observed a single time. The chain employs TRBV9 and TRBJ1-3, with D maybe TRBD1 (6 bases). The CDR3 contains 14 residues. Germline loops: CDR1 SGDLS, CDR2 YYNGEE. The V and J ends lost 4 bases and 2 bases respectively, with 10 bases between them. CDR3 sequence reads: CASSLQGTGNTIYF. The CDR3 DNA is TGTGCCAGCAGCCTACAGGGAACTGGAAACACCATATATTTT. Full variable domain (missing parts from reference TRBV9 and TRBJ1-3): DSGVTQTPKHLITATGQRVTLRCSPRSGDLSVYWYQQSLDQGLQFLIQYYNGEERAKGNILERFSAQQFPDLHSELNLSSLELGDSALYFCASSLQGTGNTIYFGEGSWLTVV.

The chain has TRBV11-2 and TRBJ1-1; no clear D. The germline V and J ends were trimmed by 6 bases and 1 base, with 9 bases remaining between them. The CDR3 contains 13 residues. CDR1 is SGHAT and CDR2 is FQNNGV in the germline V gene. The CDR3 spells CASSQDSNTEAFF. The CDR3 nucleotides read TGTGCCAGCAGTCAAGACTCGAACACTGAAGCTTTCTTT.

The chain employs TRBV7-9 and TRBJ1-2, with D unresolved. Germline V gene lookup returns CDR1 SEHNR and CDR2 FQNEAQ (reference sequence). This CDR3 spans 13 amino acids. The V end was cut by 5 bases, the J end by 3 bases, with 10 bases between. The CDR3 loop reads CASSPQWDYGYTF. DNA for the CDR3: TGTGCCAGCAGCCCACAGTGGGACTATGGCTACACCTTC.

The chain employs TRBV27 and TRBJ1-1, with 7 bases that match TRBD1. With V trimmed by 6 bases and J by 2 bases, 9 bases remained unmatched. The CDR3 contains 15 residues. CDR1 is MNHEY, CDR2 SMNVEV, per germline (reference sequence). CDR3: CASSPPGQLNTEAFF. The DNA of the CDR3 is TGTGCCAGCAGCCCCCCGGGACAGCTTAACACTGAAGCTTTCTTT.